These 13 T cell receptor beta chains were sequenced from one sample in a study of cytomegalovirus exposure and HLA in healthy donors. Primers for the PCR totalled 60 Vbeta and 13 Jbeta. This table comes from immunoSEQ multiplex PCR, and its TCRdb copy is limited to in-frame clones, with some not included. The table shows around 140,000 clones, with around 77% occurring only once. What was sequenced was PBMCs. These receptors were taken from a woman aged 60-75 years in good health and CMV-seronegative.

DNA of the CDR3: TGTGCCAGCAGCTTAGACACCATCCAAGAGACCCAGTACTTC. This sequence encodes CASSLDTIQETQYF. V is TRBV7-8 and J is TRBJ2-5; no clear D gene. This CDR3 has 14 amino acids. CDR1 is SGHVS and CDR2 is FQNEAQ in the germline V gene. Deletions cut 1 base from V and 1 base from J, with 7 bases between.

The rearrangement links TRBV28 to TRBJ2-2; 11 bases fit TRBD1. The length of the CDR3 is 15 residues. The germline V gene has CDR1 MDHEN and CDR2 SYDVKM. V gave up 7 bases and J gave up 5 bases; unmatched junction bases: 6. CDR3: CASTRGQGDTGELFF. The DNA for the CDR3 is TGTGCCAGCACCCGGGGACAGGGGGATACCGGGGAGCTGTTTTTT.

CDR3 coding DNA: TGTGCCAGCAGCTTGGGAGGGCCACTCCTTGTATATTATGGCTACACCTTC. This codes for CASSLGGPLLVYYGYTF. The rearrangement links TRBV5-6 to TRBJ1-2, with unresolved D. The CDR3 consists of 17 residues. Germline CDR1 reads SGHDT; CDR2 reads YYEEEE. Trimming took off 0 bases at V and 5 bases at J, with 20 bases between the two ends.

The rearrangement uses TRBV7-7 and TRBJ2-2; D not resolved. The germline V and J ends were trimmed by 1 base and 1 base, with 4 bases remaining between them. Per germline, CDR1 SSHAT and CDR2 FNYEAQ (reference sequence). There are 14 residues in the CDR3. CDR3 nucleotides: TGTGCCAGCAGCTTAGGCAGGAACACCGGGGAGCTGTTTTTT. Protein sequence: CASSLGRNTGELFF.

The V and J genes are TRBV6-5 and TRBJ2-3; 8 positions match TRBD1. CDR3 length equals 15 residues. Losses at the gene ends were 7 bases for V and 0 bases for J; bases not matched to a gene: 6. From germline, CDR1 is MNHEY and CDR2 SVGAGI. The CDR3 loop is CASTLDRGSTDTQYF. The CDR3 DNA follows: TGTGCCAGCACTTTAGACAGGGGCAGCACAGATACGCAGTATTTT.

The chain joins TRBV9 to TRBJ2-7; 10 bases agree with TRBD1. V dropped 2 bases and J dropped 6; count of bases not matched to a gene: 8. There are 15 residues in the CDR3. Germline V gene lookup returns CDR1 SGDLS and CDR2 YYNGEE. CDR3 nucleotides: TGTGCCAGCAGCGTTGTTGGGGACAGGGGTGGCGAGCAGTACTTC. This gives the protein CASSVVGDRGGEQYF.

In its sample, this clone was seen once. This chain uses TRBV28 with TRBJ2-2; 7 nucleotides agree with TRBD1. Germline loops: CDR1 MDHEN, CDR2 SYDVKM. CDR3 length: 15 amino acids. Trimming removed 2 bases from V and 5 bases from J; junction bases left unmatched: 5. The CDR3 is CASSLRTGPTGELFF. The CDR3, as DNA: TGTGCCAGCAGTTTAAGGACAGGTCCTACCGGGGAGCTGTTTTTT.

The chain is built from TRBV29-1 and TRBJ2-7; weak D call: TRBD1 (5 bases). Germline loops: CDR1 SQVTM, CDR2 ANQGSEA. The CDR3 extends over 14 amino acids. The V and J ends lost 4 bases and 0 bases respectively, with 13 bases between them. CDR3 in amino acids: CSVGSRGPSYEQYF. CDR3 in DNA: TGCAGCGTTGGGAGTAGGGGTCCCTCCTACGAGCAGTACTTC.

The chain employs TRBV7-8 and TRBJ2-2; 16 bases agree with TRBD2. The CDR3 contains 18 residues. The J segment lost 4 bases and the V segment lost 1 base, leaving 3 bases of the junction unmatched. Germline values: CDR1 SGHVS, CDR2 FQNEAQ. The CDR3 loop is CASSLVGTSGGATGELFF. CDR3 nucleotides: TGTGCCAGCAGCTTAGTCGGGACTAGCGGGGGGGCCACCGGGGAGCTGTTTTTT.

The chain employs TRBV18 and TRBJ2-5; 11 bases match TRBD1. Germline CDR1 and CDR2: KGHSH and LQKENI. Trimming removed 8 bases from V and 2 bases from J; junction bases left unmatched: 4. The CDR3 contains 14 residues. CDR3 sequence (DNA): TGTGCCAGCACCCGGGACAGGGGGCAAGAGACCCAGTACTTC. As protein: CASTRDRGQETQYF.

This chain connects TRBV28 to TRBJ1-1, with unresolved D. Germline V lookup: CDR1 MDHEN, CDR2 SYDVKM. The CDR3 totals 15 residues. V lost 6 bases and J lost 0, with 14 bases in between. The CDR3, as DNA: TGTGCCAGCAGGCCGTCCCAGGTAATGAACACTGAAGCTTTCTTT. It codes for CASRPSQVMNTEAFF.

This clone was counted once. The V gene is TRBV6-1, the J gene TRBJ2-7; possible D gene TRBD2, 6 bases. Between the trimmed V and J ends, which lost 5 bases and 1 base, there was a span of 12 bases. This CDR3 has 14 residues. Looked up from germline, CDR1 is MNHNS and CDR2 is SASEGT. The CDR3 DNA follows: TGTGCCAGCAGTTCCATAGCGGAGTCCTACGAGCAGTACTTC. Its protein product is CASSSIAESYEQYF.

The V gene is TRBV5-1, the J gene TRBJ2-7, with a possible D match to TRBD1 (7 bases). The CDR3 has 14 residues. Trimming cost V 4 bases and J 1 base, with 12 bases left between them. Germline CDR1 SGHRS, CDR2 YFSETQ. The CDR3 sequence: CASSAGQRSYEQYF. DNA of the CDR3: TGCGCCAGCAGCGCGGGACAGAGGTCCTACGAGCAGTACTTC.